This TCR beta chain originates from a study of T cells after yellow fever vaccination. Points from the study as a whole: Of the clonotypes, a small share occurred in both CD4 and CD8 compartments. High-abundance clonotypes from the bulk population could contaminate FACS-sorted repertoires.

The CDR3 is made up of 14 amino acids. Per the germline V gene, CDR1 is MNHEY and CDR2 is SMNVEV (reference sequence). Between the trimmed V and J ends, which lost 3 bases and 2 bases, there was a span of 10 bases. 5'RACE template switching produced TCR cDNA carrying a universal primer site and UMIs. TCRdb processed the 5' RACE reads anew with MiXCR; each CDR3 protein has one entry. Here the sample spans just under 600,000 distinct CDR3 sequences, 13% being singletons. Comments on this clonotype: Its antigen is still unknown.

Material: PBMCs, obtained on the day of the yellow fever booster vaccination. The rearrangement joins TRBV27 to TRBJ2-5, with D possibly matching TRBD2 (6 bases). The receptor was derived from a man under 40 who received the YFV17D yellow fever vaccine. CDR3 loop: CASSFAGNQETQYF. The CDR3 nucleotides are TGTGCCAGCAGTTTCGCGGGAAATCAAGAGACCCAGTACTTC.